This T cell receptor (beta chain) was obtained from a study of shared clonotypes between healthy human individuals. Study background: Each donor's CD8 memory used one plate, CD8 naive two, each CD4 subset three. Whole-study findings and limits: Inspection by rarefaction showed sorted-subset sequencing to be incomplete despite large depth.

Several immunoSEQ 96-well plates shared each subset's DNA, each plate a replicate. TCRdb's copy holds only in-frame clones and misses some; the assay was immunoSEQ multiplex PCR. The table has millions of clones, roughly 96% seen once. Germline-derived CDR1 and CDR2 are MDHEN and SYDVKM. V was clipped by 4 bases and J by 6 bases, with 40 bases between them. The CDR3 has 22 residues. This clone has just one count. The antigen is not known. The chain joins TRBV28 to TRBJ2-7; D possibly corresponds to TRBD1 (5 bases). The sample taken for sequencing was naive CD4+ T cells sorted from blood. Noted subset: CD45RA+ positively selected. The source of this sequence is a man younger than 35 in good health. Here the CDR3 reads CASSSLFVLSTALTYEVVEQYF. CDR3 nucleotides: TGTGCCAGCAGTTCCCTCTTTGTTTTGTCGACAGCCCTCACCTACGAGGTTGTCGAGCAGTACTTC.